This is a list of T cell receptor beta chains from one sample in a study of graft-versus-host responses after intestinal transplantation. Clones were sequenced by immunoSEQ multiplex PCR, and TCRdb holds only the in-frame ones, with some missing. The sample has around 15,000 clones, roughly 78% seen once. The input for sequencing was ileum tissue, taken just over 100 days after intestinal transplant. These receptors all come from a human patient who received an intestinal transplant, so some T cells may come from the graft donor. CDR3s include the opening cysteine and the closing phenylalanine or tryptophan. D genes are given only for firm matches. A row's size may be missing; if present it is once, few, many or a size class.

>TRBD2|TRBV11-2|large|TRBJ2-1
TGTGCCAGCAGCCCTAGTTTAGCGGGAGGGTACAATGAGCAGTTCTTC
CASSPSLAGGYNEQFF
>NA|TRBV19|NA|TRBJ1-6
TGTGCCAGTAGTATTCAGGGTGATTCACCCCTCCACTTT
CASSIQGDSPLHF
>TRBD1|TRBV27|NA|TRBJ2-2
TGTGCCAGCACCTTATGGCCCCGGGACAGGGAGGACACCGGGGAGCTGTTTTTT
CASTLWPRDREDTGELFF
>NA|TRBV28|NA|TRBJ2-7
TGTGCCAGCAGTTTAGTGTACACCTACGAGCAGTACTTC
CASSLVYTYEQYF
>NA|TRBV6-6|few|TRBJ2-5
TGTGCCGCCAGGGGATCTGAAGAGACCCAGTACTTC
CAARGSEETQYF
>NA|TRBV6-5|NA|TRBJ2-7
TGTGCCAGCAGCGTCACAGGGGGGGGTCTCTACGAGCAGTACTTC
CASSVTGGGLYEQYF
>NA|TRBV27|NA|TRBJ2-3
TGTGCCAGCAGTTCCGGGACGGCCAGCACAGATACGCAGTATTTT
CASSSGTASTDTQYF
>TRBD1|TRBV27|NA|TRBJ2-2
TGTGCCAGCAGTTTAGGGGACAGGGTCACCGGGGAGCTGTTTTTT
CASSLGDRVTGELFF
>NA|TRBV10-3|NA|TRBJ2-5
TGTGCCATCAGACCCGGGAGCTGGGGGGAGACCCAGTACTTC
CAIRPGSWGETQYF
>NA|TRBV9|NA|TRBJ2-1
TGTGCCAGCAGCACCCGGGCCCTACCAAGCTCCTACAATGAGCAGTTCTTC
CASSTRALPSSYNEQFF
>NA|TRBV6-7|NA|TRBJ2-7
TGTGCCAGCAGCACGCTTTCGAACCATGCAGGGGTCCTGGCCGTCTACGAGCAGTACTTC
CASSTLSNHAGVLAVYEQYF
>NA|TRBV30|NA|TRBJ1-1
TGTGCCCGCCGGCCCGGGAGCACTGAAGCTTTCTTT
CARRPGSTEAFF
>NA|TRBV7-9|NA|TRBJ2-3
TGTGCCAGCAGCGCCGGACTTACAGATACGCAGTATTTT
CASSAGLTDTQYF
>TRBD1|TRBV5-6|few|TRBJ2-7
TGTGCCAGCAGCTTTACAGGGGTCTACGAGCAGTACTTC
CASSFTGVYEQYF
>NA|TRBV6-5|NA|TRBJ2-1
TGTGCCAGCAGTTACTGGGGGGGCAATGGGCAGTTCTTC
CASSYWGGNGQFF
>NA|TRBV4-2|NA|TRBJ2-7
TGTGCCAGCAGCTTGGCCAGGACAGCTACCTACGAGCAGTACTTC
CASSLARTATYEQYF
>NA|TRBV7-9|once|TRBJ2-1
TGTGCCAGCAGCTCTAGGGAAAGATCCATATACAATGAGCAGTTCTTC
CASSSRERSIYNEQFF
>TRBD1|TRBV28|NA|TRBJ1-5
TGTGCCAGCAGCCCGGGACAGCGCAATCAGCCCCAGCATTTT
CASSPGQRNQPQHF
>TRBD2|TRBV7-2|once|TRBJ2-1
TGTGCCAGCAGCTTAGCTAGCGGGAGGGTCAATGAGCAGTTCTTC
CASSLASGRVNEQFF
>NA|TRBV27|NA|TRBJ2-1
TGTGCCTGCAAAGCTTACAGGGCTAGCCCCTACAATGAGCAGTTCTTC
CACKAYRASPYNEQFF
>NA|TRBV28|NA|TRBJ2-7
TGTGCCAGCAGTTTTCTGGCCCAAGGATCCTACGAGCAGTACTTC
CASSFLAQGSYEQYF
>NA|TRBV5-5|NA|TRBJ2-7
TGTGCCAGCAGCTTGGCCGTCAGGGGCCCCCCGCGGGAGCAGTACTTC
CASSLAVRGPPREQYF
>TRBD1|TRBV5-4|NA|TRBJ2-2
TGTGCCAGCAGCAGCCCCTCCGGGACAGGGGAGGGGGAGCTGTTTTTT
CASSSPSGTGEGELFF
>TRBD2|TRBV19|NA|TRBJ2-1
TGTGCCAGTAGTCCGTCAGGTAGCGGGGGCGCCTACAATGAGCAGTTCTTC
CASSPSGSGGAYNEQFF
>NA|TRBV23-1|NA|TRBJ2-2
TGCGCCAGCAGCCCACCAGGAGCGAACACCGGGGAGCTGTTTTTT
CASSPPGANTGELFF
>TRBD2|TRBV29-1|NA|TRBJ2-5
TGCAGCGTAGGGACTAGCGGAAGGTTACAAGAGACCCAGTACTTC
CSVGTSGRLQETQYF
>NA|TRBV7-3|NA|TRBJ1-2
TGTGCCAGCAGCTTTGTAGAGGGCCTCTATGGCTACACCTTC
CASSFVEGLYGYTF
>NA|TRBV7-2|NA|TRBJ2-7
TGTGCCAGCAGCCCCCGCCAGGCTGGGTCCCACGAGCAGTACTTC
CASSPRQAGSHEQYF
>NA|TRBV5-6|few|TRBJ2-7
TGTGCCAGCAGTTACGACAACTACGAGCAGTACTTC
CASSYDNYEQYF
>NA|TRBV6-1|NA|TRBJ2-3
TGTGCCAGCAGTGAGGGCCTGGGGGATACGCAGTATTTT
CASSEGLGDTQYF
>NA|TRBV10-1|NA|TRBJ1-5
TGCGCCAGCAGTGAGGGTCAGCCCCAGCATTTT
CASSEGQPQHF
>TRBD2|TRBV25-1|NA|TRBJ2-1
TGTGCCAGCAGTGCTAGCGGGGACAATGAGCAGTTCTTC
CASSASGDNEQFF
>TRBD2|TRBV5-3|once|TRBJ2-7
TGTGCCAGAAGGGGTCAGCTAGCGGAGCCCTACGAGCAGTACTTC
CARRGQLAEPYEQYF
>NA|TRBV21-1|NA|TRBJ1-1
TGTGCCAGCGACAGCAACACTGAAGCTTTCTTT
CASDSNTEAFF
>NA|TRBV27|NA|TRBJ2-5
TGTGCCAGCAGTTTATGGGGGCTTCAAGAGACCCAGTACTTC
CASSLWGLQETQYF
>NA|TRBV2|NA|TRBJ2-7
TGTGCCAGCAGTGGGGCGTTTGAGGGCCTTACTGTCTACGAGCAGTACTTC
CASSGAFEGLTVYEQYF
>NA|TRBV5-6|NA|TRBJ2-2
TGTGCCAGCAGCTTCAAGGGGACCGACAGGTACACCGGGGAGCTGTTTTTT
CASSFKGTDRYTGELFF
>TRBD2|TRBV7-7|once|TRBJ2-1
TGTGCTAGCAGCCCCGGACTAGCCGCCAATGAGCAGTTCTTC
CASSPGLAANEQFF
>NA|TRBV5-1|NA|TRBJ1-5
TGCGCCAGCAGCCCGGGGGCTAGCAATCAGCCCCAGCATTTT
CASSPGASNQPQHF
>NA|TRBV4-2|NA|TRBJ2-2
TGTGCCAGCGGCCAAGCTGCAGGGGAGACCGGGGAGCTGTTTTTT
CASGQAAGETGELFF
>NA|TRBV28|NA|TRBJ2-3
TGTGCCAGCAGTTTAATGGGACACCGCACAGATACGCAGTATTTT
CASSLMGHRTDTQYF
>TRBD2|TRBV28|NA|TRBJ2-7
TGTGCCAGCAGGGCGGGAGGGAGCTCCTACGAGCAGTACTTC
CASRAGGSSYEQYF